This TCR beta chain was captured in a study of cytomegalovirus exposure and HLA in healthy donors. The CDR3 covers 17 residues. Germline V lookup: CDR1 SGHDT, CDR2 YYEEEE. J lost 5 bases, V lost 4 bases, and 11 bases had no gene match. Use of 60 Vbeta and 13 Jbeta primers characterized the PCR. Assay: immunoSEQ multiplex PCR; the TCRdb copy retains only in-frame clones and omits some. The specimen's table records about 53,000 clones. V and J are TRBV5-6 and TRBJ2-5; 13 bases match TRBD2. Sequencing used PBMCs. The receptor was isolated from a man in his late teens or twenties in good health and CMV-seropositive. This CDR3 is CASSRRLAGGGVETQYF. CDR3 nucleotides: TGTGCCAGCAGCCGACGACTAGCGGGAGGTGGGGTGGAGACCCAGTACTTC.